This T cell receptor (beta chain) derives from a study of siplizumab effects on memory and regulatory T cells. The repertoire was sequenced with immunoSEQ multiplex PCR; TCRdb's copy has only in-frame clones and lacks some. The table includes about 100,000 clones, 80% to 95% detected once. CDR3 size: 15 residues. Germline V gives CDR1 SGHRS, CDR2 YFSETQ. V gave up 1 base and J gave up 4 bases, with 15 bases separating them. This clonotype originated in a human donor in good health. Some clones in this sample may be carry-over from other donors' samples. The genes are TRBV5-1 and TRBJ2-7; TRBD2 might be the D (10 bases). Sequenced material: CD4+ T cells sorted from blood. CDR3 DNA: TGCGCCAGCAGCTTGACTAGCGGGACAGGGTACGAGCAGTACTTC. This translates into CASSLTSGTGYEQYF.